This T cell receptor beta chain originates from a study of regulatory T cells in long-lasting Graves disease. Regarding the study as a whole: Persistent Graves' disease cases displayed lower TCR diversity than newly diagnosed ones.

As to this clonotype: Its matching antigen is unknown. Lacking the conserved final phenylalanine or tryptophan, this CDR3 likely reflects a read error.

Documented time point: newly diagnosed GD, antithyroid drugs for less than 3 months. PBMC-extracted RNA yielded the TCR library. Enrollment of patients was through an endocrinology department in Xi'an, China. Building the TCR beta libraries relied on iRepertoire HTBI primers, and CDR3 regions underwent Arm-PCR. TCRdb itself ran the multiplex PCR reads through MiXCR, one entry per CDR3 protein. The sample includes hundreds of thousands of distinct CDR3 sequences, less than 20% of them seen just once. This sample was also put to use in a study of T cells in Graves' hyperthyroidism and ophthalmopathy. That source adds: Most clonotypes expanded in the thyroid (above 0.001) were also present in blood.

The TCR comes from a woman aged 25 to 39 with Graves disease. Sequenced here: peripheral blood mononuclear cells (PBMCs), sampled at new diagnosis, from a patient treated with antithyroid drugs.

The CDR3 is CASSSIGNAEAFS. For the CDR3, the DNA is TGTGCCAGCAGCTCAATAGGTAACGCTGAAGCTTTCTCT. This chain uses TRBV7-9 with TRBJ1-1; D gene unclear. Germline V lookup: CDR1 SEHNR, CDR2 FQNEAQ (reference sequence). The V and J ends lost 4 bases and 6 bases respectively, with 12 bases between them. This CDR3 is built from 13 residues.